This T cell receptor (beta chain) was profiled in a study of monozygotic twins with inflammatory bowel disease. Study-wide results and caveats: Twins with IBD had fewer clonotypes in common with others than healthy twins, particularly during disease activity.

As regards this clonotype: Its target is not known.

This CDR3 comprises 15 residues. In germline, CDR1 is SGHVS, CDR2 FQNEAQ. The authors drew 2 to 2.5 ml of blood from each donor. TCRdb reanalyzed the 5' RACE reads and collapses them to one entry per CDR3 protein, without DNA. In all, the sample yields approximately 380,000 distinct CDR3 sequences. Sequenced material: blood. The chain employs TRBV7-8 and TRBJ1-3. This clonotype was sampled from a human donor with ulcerative colitis or Crohn's disease, or a healthy co-twin of an affected twin (not recorded which). CDR3 sequence: CASSLTEVAGNTIYF.